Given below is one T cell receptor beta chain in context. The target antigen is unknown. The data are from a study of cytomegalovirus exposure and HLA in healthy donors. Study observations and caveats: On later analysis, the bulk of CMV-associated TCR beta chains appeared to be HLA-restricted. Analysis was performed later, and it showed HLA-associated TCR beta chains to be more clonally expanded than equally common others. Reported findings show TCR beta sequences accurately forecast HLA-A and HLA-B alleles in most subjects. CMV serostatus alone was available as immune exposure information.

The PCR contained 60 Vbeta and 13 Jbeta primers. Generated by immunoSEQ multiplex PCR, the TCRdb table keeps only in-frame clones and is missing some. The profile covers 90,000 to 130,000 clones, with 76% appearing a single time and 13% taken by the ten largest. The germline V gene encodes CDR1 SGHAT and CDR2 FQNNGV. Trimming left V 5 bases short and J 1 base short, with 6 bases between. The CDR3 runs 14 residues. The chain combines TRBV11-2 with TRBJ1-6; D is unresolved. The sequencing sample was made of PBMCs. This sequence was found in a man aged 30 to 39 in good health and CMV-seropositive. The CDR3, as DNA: TGTGCCAGCAGCCCCGGTTCCTATAATTCACCCCTCCACTTT. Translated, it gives CASSPGSYNSPLHF.